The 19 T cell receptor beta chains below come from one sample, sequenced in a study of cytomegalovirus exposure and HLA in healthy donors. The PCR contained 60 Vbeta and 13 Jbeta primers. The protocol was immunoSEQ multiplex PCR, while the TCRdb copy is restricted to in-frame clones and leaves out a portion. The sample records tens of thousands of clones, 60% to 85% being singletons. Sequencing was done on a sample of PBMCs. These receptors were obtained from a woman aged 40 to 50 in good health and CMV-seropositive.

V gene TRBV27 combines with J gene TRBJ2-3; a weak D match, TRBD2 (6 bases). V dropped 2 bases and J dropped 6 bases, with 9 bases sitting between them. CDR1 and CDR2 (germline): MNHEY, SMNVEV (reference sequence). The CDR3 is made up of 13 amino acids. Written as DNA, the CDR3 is TGTGCCAGCAGTTTAGTTCGGGGGGATACGCAGTATTTT. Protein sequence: CASSLVRGDTQYF.

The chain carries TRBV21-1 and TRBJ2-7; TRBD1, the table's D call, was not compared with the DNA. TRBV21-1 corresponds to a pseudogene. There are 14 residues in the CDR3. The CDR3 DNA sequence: TGTGCCAGCAGCAAAGAGGGGTTGGCCTACGAGCAGTACTTC. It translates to CASSKEGLAYEQYF.

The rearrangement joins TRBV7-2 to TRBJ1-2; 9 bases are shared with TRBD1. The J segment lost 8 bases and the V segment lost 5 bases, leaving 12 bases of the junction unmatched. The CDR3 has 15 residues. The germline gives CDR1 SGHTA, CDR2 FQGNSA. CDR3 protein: CASSTHPPTGGGYTF. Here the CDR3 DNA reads TGTGCCAGCAGCACACATCCCCCGACAGGGGGAGGCTACACCTTC.

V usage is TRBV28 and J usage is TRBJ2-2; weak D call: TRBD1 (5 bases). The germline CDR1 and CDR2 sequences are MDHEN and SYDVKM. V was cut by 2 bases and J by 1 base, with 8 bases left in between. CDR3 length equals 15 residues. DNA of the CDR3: TGTGCCAGCAGTTTAACTCAGGGGAACACCGGGGAGCTGTTTTTT. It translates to CASSLTQGNTGELFF.

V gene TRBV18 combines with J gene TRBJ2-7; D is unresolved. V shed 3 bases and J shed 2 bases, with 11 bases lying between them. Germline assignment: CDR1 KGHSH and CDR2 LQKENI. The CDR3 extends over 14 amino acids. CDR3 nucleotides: TGTGCCAGCTCACCGACCCAGGAACCCTACGAGCAGTACTTC. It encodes CASSPTQEPYEQYF.

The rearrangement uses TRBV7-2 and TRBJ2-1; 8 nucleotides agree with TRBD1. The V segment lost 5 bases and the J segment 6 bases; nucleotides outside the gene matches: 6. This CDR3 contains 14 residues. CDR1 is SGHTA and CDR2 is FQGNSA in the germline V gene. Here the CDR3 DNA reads TGTGCCAGCAGCCCGCAGGGGGCGGGCAATGAGCAGTTCTTC. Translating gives CASSPQGAGNEQFF. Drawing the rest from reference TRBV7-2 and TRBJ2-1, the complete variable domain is GAGVSQSPSNKVTEKGKDVELRCDPISGHTALYWYRQSLGQGLEFLIYFQGNSAPDKSGLPSDRFSAERTGGSVSTLTIQRTQQEDSAVYLCASSPQGAGNEQFFGPGTRLTVL.

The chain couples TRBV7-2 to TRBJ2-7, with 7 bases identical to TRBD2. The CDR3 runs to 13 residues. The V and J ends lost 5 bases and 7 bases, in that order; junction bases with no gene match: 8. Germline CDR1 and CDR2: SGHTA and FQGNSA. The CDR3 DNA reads TGTGCCAGCAGCCCCCGACTAGCAGGGGAGCAGTACTTC. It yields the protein CASSPRLAGEQYF.

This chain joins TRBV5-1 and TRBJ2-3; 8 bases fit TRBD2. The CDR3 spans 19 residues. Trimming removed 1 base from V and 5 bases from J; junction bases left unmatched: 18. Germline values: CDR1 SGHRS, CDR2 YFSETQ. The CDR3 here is CASSLNPWEVAGKKDTQYF. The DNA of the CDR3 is TGCGCCAGCAGCTTGAACCCCTGGGAAGTAGCGGGAAAGAAAGATACGCAGTATTTT.

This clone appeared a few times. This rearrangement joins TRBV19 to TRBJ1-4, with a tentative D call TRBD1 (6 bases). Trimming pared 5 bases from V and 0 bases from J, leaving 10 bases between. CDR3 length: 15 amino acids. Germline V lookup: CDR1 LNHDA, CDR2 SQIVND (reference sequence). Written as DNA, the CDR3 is TGTGCCAGTAGTCCAGGGGCCTCAACTAATGAAAAACTGTTTTTT. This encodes CASSPGASTNEKLFF.

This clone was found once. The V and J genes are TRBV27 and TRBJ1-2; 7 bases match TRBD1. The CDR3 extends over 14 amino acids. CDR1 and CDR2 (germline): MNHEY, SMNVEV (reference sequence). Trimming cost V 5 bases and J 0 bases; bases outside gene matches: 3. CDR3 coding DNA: TGTGCCAGCAGTCGTCAGGGGGCTAACTATGGCTACACCTTC. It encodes CASSRQGANYGYTF.

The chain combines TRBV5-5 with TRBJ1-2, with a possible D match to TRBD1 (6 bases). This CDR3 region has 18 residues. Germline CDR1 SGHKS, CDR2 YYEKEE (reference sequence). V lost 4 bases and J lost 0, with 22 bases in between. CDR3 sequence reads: CASSLLRDTPVSNYGYTF. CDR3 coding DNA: TGTGCCAGCAGCCTCCTCCGGGACACCCCGGTCTCTAACTATGGCTACACCTTC.

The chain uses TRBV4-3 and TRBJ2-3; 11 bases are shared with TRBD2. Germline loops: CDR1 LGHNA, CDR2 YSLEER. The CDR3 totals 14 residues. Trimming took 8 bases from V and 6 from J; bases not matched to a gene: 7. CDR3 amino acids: CASETLAGADTQYF. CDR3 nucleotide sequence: TGCGCCAGCGAAACACTAGCGGGAGCGGATACGCAGTATTTT.

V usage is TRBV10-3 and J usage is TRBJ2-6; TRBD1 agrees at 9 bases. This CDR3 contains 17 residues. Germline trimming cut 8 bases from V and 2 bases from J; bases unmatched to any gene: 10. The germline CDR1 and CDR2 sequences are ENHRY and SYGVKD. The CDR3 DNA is TGTGCCATCGGATCGGACAGGGGAGCCCCTGGGGCCAACGTCCTGACTTTC. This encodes CAIGSDRGAPGANVLTF.

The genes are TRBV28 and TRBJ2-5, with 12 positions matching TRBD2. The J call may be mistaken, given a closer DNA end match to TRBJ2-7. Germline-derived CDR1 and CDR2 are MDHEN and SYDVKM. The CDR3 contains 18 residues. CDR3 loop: CASSLAGLAGTNPYEQYF. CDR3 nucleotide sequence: TGTGCCAGCAGTTTAGCCGGACTAGCGGGGACGAACCCCTACGAGCAGTACTTC.

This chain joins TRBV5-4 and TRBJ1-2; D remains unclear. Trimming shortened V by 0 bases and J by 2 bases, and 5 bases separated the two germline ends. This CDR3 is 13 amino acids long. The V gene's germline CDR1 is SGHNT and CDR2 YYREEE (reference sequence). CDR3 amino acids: CASSLGQNYGYTF. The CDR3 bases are TGTGCCAGCAGCTTGGGTCAGAACTATGGCTACACCTTC.

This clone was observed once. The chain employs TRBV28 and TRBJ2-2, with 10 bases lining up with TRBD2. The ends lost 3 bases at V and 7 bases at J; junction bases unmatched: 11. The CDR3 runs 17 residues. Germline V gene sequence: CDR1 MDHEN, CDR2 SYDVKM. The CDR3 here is CASSLAGASGSIGELFF. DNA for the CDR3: TGTGCCAGCAGTTTGGCAGGGGCTAGCGGGAGTATCGGGGAGCTGTTTTTT. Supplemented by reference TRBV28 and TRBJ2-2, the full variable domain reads DVKVTQSSRYLVKRTGEKVFLECVQDMDHENMFWYRQDPGLGLRLIYFSYDVKMKEKGDIPEGYSVSREKKERFSLILESASTNQTSMYLCASSLAGASGSIGELFFGEGSRLTVL.

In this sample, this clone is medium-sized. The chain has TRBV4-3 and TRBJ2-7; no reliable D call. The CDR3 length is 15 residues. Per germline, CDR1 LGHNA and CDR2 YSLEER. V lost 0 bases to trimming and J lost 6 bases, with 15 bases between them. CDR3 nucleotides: TGCGCCAGCAGCCAAGATTCGTCTCTGGGCTCCGAGCAGTACTTC. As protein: CASSQDSSLGSEQYF.

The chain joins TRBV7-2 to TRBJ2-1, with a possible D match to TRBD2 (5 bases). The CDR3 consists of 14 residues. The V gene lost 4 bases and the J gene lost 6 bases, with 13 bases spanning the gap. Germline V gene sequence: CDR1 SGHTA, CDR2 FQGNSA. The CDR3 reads CASSSGIGVNEQFF. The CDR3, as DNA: TGTGCCAGCAGCTCGGGGATCGGAGTCAATGAGCAGTTCTTC.

The CDR3 DNA reads TGTGCCAGCAGCTCAGCCATCTCTGGAAACACCATATATTTT. Amino acids: CASSSAISGNTIYF. The chain combines TRBV7-9 with TRBJ1-3; no definite D call. Germline V lookup: CDR1 SEHNR, CDR2 FQNEAQ (reference sequence). The CDR3 extends over 14 amino acids. V lost 4 bases and J lost 0, with 7 bases in between.